This T cell receptor beta chain came from a study of cytomegalovirus exposure and HLA in healthy donors. Study-wide results and caveats: Sequencing probably produced one cluster of sequence variants that were highly shared. Earlier results showed most TCR beta V segments being productive about 87% or about 30% of the time. As a later analysis revealed, the rate of TCR association differed by HLA locus, with DRB1 most and HLA-C fewest. Per a later analysis, HLA-associated TCR beta chains showed more clonal expansion than other, equally common TCR beta chains.

On this clone: Its antigen is unidentified.

The study ran its PCR with 60 Vbeta and 13 Jbeta primers. Assay used: immunoSEQ multiplex PCR; TCRdb lists only in-frame clones, some missing. The sample yields around 200,000 clones, more than 60% seen once. Trimming removed 8 bases from V and 5 bases from J; junction bases left unmatched: 15. The length of the CDR3 is 16 residues. Germline assignment: CDR1 MDHEN and CDR2 SYDVKM. The receptor comes from an older woman in good health and CMV-seropositive. The genes are TRBV28 and TRBJ2-3; 8 nucleotides align to TRBD2. The sequenced sample consisted of PBMCs. CDR3 residues: CASGPQSGGLQDTQYF. Written as DNA, the CDR3 is TGTGCCAGCGGTCCACAATCGGGGGGGCTTCAAGATACGCAGTATTTT.